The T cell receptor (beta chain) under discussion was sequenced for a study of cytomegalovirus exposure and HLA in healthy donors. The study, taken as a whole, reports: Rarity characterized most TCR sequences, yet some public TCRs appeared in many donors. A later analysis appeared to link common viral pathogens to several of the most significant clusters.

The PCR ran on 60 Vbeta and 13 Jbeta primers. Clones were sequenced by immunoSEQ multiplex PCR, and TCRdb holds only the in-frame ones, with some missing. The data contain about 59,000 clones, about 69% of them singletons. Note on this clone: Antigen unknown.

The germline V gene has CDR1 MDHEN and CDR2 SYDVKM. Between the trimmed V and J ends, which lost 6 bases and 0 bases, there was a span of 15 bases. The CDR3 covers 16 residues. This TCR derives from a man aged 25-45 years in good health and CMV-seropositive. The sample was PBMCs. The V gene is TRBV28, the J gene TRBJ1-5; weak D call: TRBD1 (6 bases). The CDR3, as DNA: TGTGCCAGCAGCAGTACTGGACAGTATAGCAATCAGCCCCAGCATTTT. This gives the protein CASSSTGQYSNQPQHF.